The 2 T cell receptor beta chains reported below all come from one sample, sequenced in a study of blood T cell repertoires in COVID-19. Libraries were prepared by immunoSEQ multiplex PCR; TCRdb keeps only in-frame clonotypes and omits some of them. The table has about 280,000 clones, more than 70% seen once. Sequencing input: peripheral blood. The receptors derive from a woman aged 25-40 years with COVID-19, enrolled during active disease.

J is TRBJ2-3 and V is TRBV19; TRBD2 matches at 12 bases. Unmatched junction bases numbered 7, after V lost 0 bases and J lost 12 bases. The germline CDR1 and CDR2 sequences are LNHDA and SQIVND (reference sequence). The CDR3 sequence is 15 residues long. The CDR3 protein is CASSIDPTSGRSQYF. The CDR3 bases are TGTGCCAGTAGTATAGATCCTACTAGCGGGAGGTCACAGTATTTT.

V and J are TRBV10-1 and TRBJ2-1; 8 positions agree with TRBD1. V shed 0 bases, J shed 1 base, and the junction held 11 bases outside the gene matches. In germline, CDR1 is WNHNN, CDR2 SYGVQD (reference sequence). The CDR3 totals 19 residues. CDR3 nucleotides: TGCGCCAGCAGTGAGTCTACAGGGGGAGTGATCGGGTCCTACAATGAGCAGTTCTTC. Residues: CASSESTGGVIGSYNEQFF.